One T cell receptor beta chain is described in this entry. Assay used: immunoSEQ multiplex PCR; TCRdb lists only in-frame clones, some missing. The data hold around 560,000 clones, with around 95% observed a single time. Germline V gives CDR1 SGHVS, CDR2 FQNEAQ. CDR3 length equals 12 residues. Deletions cut 3 bases from V and 4 bases from J, with 5 bases between. Cells designated naive CD8 were CD45RO-negative and were positively selected for CCR7, with terminally differentiated effector memory CD45RA+ cells excluded. These data come from a study of shared clonotypes between healthy human individuals.

The chain links TRBV7-8 to TRBJ2-3; no clear D. The origin of this receptor is a woman in her thirties in good health. Sequenced material: naive CD8+ T cells sorted from blood. The CDR3 DNA reads TGTGCCAGCAGCTTTAGGCCAGATACGCAGTATTTT. This gives the protein CASSFRPDTQYF.